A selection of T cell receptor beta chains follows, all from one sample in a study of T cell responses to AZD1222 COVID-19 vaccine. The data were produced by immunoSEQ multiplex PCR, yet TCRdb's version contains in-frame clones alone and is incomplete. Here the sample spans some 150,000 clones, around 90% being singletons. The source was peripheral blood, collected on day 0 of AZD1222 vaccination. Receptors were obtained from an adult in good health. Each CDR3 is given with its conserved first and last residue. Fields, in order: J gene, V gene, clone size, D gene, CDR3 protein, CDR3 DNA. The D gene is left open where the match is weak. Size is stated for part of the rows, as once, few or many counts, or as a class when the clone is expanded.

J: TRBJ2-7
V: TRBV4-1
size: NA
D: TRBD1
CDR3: CASSQARDRGEQYF
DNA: TGCGCCAGCAGCCAAGCTCGGGACAGGGGAGAGCAGTACTTC

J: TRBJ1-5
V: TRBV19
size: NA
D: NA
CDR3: CASRPRGPSNQPQHF
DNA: TGTGCCAGTAGACCCAGGGGTCCCAGCAATCAGCCCCAGCATTTT

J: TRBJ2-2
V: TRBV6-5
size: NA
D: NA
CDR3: CASSAEGLSTGELFF
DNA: TGTGCCAGCAGCGCTGAGGGACTTTCCACCGGGGAGCTGTTTTTT

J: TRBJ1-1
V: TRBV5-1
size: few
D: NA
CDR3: CASSPAGNTEAFF
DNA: TGCGCCAGCAGCCCCGCGGGGAACACTGAAGCTTTCTTT

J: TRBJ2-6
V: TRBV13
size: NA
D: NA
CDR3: CASSLSGANVLTF
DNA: TGTGCCAGCAGCCTCTCCGGGGCCAACGTCCTGACTTTC

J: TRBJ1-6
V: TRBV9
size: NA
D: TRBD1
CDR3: CASSPTPRGDNSPLHF
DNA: TGTGCCAGCAGCCCCACCCCCAGGGGGGATAATTCACCCCTCCACTTT

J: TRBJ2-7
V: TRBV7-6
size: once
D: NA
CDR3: CASSPTQGTYEQYF
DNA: TGTGCCAGCAGCCCAACACAGGGAACCTACGAGCAGTACTTC

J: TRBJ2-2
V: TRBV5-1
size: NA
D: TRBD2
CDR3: CASRGGVTGELFF
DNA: TGCGCCAGCAGGGGAGGGGTAACCGGGGAGCTGTTTTTT

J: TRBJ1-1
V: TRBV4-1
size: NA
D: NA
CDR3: CASGRLVMNTEAFF
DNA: TGCGCCAGCGGGAGGCTGGTGATGAACACTGAAGCTTTCTTT

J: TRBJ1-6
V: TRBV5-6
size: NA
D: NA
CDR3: CASSLREVGDNSPLHF
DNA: TGTGCCAGCAGCTTGAGGGAAGTGGGGGATAATTCACCCCTCCACTTT

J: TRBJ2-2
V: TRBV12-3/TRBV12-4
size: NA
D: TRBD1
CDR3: CASRPQGYGELFF
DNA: TGTGCCAGCAGACCACAGGGGTACGGGGAGCTGTTTTTT

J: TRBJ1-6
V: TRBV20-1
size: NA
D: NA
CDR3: CSASMGGWIGEAINSPLHF
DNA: TGCAGTGCTAGTATGGGGGGCTGGATTGGGGAGGCCATAAATTCACCCCTCCACTTT

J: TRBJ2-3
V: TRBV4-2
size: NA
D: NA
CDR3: CASSQDWAAVTDTQYF
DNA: TGTGCCAGCAGCCAAGATTGGGCGGCAGTAACAGATACGCAGTATTTT

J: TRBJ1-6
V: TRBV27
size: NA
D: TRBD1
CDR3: CASSPGTGREGRNSPLHF
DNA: TGTGCCAGCAGTCCTGGGACAGGTAGGGAGGGTAGGAATTCACCCCTCCACTTT

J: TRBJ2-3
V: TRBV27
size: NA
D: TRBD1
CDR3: CASSFWDRVGTDTQYF
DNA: TGTGCCAGCAGTTTCTGGGACAGGGTAGGCACAGATACGCAGTATTTT

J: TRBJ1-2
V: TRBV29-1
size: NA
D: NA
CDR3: CSVEAGRFYGYTF
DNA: TGCAGCGTTGAAGCAGGGCGGTTCTATGGCTACACCTTC

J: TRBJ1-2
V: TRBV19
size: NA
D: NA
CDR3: CASSPVWAANYGYTF
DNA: TGTGCCAGTAGTCCAGTTTGGGCCGCTAACTATGGCTACACCTTC

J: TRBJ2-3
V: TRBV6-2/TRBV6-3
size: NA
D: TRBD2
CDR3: CASSYAPRGRSYTQYF
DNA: TGTGCCAGCAGTTACGCCCCCCGCGGGAGGTCTTATACGCAGTATTTT

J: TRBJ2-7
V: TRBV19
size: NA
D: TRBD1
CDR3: CASRTRDRPYEQYF
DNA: TGTGCCAGTAGGACCCGGGACAGACCCTACGAGCAGTACTTC

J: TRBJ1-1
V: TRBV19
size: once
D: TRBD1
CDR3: CASTGTGYTEAFF
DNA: TGTGCCAGCACGGGGACAGGGTACACTGAAGCTTTCTTT

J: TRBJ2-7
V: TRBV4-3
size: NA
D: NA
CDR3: CASSQEWGDEQYF
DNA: TGCGCCAGCAGCCAAGAGTGGGGGGACGAGCAGTACTTC

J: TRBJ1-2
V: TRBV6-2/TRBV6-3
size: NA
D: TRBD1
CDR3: CASSTNRGDYGYTF
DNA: TGTGCCAGCAGTACTAACAGGGGGGACTATGGCTACACCTTC

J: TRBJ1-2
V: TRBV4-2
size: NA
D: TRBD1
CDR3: CASSPWTGMKNYGYTF
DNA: TGTGCCAGCAGCCCGTGGACAGGGATGAAGAACTATGGCTACACCTTC

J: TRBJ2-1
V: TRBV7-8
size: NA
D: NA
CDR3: CASSLAGAGYNEQFF
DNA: TGTGCCAGCAGCTTAGCGGGAGCGGGCTACAATGAGCAGTTCTTC

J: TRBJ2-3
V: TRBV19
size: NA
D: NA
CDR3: CASSLGGGRSTDTQYF
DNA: TGTGCCAGTAGTTTAGGTGGGGGCCGAAGCACAGATACGCAGTATTTT